Sequencing of this T cell receptor (beta chain) was carried out in a study of T cell responses to AZD1222 COVID-19 vaccine. Some clones are missing from TCRdb's copy, which holds only in-frame ones; the method was immunoSEQ multiplex PCR. The sample yields about 130,000 clones, 92% seen once. General study points: Without day 14 samples, only post-peak T cell repertoires were studied. Baseline seropositivity characterized only 5 or 6 AZD1222 recipients. Unmutated variant regions reportedly attract nearly half of all spike-specific TCRs. Mostly white British, mostly female donors; authors suggested clonal diversity may be underestimated.

As to this clone: The antigen remains unidentified.

This TCR derives from an adult who received the AZD1222 COVID-19 vaccine. The sequenced sample was peripheral blood, obtained 28 days after the second AZD1222 dose.

CDR3 protein: CSASVVEAFF. In DNA form, the CDR3 reads TGCAGCGCGTCGGTGGTTGAAGCTTTCTTT. The chain links TRBV29-1 to TRBJ1-1; D gene ambiguous. Germline CDR1 and CDR2: SQVTM and ANQGSEA. There are 10 residues in the CDR3. V lost 7 bases and J lost 7, with 10 bases in between.